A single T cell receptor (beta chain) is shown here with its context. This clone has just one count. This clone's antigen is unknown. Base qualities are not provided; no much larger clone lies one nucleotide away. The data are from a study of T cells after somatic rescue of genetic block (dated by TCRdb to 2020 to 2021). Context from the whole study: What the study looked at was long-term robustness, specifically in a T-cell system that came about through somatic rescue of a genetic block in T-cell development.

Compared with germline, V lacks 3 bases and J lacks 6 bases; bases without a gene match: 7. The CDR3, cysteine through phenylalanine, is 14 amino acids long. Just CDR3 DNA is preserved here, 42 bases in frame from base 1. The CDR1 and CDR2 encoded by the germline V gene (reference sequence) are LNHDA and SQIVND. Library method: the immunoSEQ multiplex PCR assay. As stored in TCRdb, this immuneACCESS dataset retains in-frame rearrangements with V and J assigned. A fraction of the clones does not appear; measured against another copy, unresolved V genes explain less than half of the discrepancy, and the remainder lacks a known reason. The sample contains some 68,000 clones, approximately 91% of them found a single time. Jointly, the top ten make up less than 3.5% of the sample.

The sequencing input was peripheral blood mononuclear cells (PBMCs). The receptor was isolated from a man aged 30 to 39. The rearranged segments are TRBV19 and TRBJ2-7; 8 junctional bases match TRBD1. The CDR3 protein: CASSILGQGGEQYF. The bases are TGTGCCAGTAGTATCTTAGGACAGGGCGGCGAGCAGTACTTC.